This T cell receptor beta chain was recovered during a study of T cell responses to AZD1222 COVID-19 vaccine. Study overall: Some second doses came at about 4 weeks and others at about 12 weeks; these were pooled. Findings and caveats of the study: Only after the peak T cell response were repertoires sampled. The study reported that nearly half of spike-specific TCRs target unmutated variant regions.

Generated by immunoSEQ multiplex PCR, the TCRdb table keeps only in-frame clones and is missing some. The sample carries some 95,000 clones, about 89% recorded once. With respect to this clone: The antigen is not known.

The CDR3 length is 15 residues. Germline-derived CDR1 and CDR2 are SGHRS and YFSETQ. V was shortened by 10 bases and J by 2 bases, with 18 bases between the two germline ends. Here the sequenced sample was peripheral blood, taken on day 0 of AZD1222 vaccination. The receptor's source is an adult in good health. The V gene is TRBV5-1, the J gene TRBJ1-4; TRBD1 is a possible D gene (5 bases). The CDR3, as DNA: TGCGCCTCCTCCGAGGGGTCGAGGACTAATGAAAAACTGTTTTTT. Translated: CASSEGSRTNEKLFF.